The clone carrying this TCR beta chain was observed once. This entry is derived from a study of CD8 T cells in Susac syndrome. With random hexamers, reverse transcription was performed on about 0.45 to 1 ug of RNA. TCRdb fed the immunoSEQ multiplex PCR reads into MiXCR, producing one record per CDR3 protein. The sample yields about 150,000 distinct CDR3 sequences, roughly 94% seen once. Trimming shortened V by 2 bases and J by 3 bases, and 17 bases separated the two germline ends. CDR3 size: 16 residues. The germline V gene has CDR1 SGHNT and CDR2 YYREEE (reference sequence). Sequenced sample: CD8+ T cells from PBMCs. The J gene is TRBJ1-1, the V gene TRBV5-4; possible D gene TRBD1, 5 bases. The source is a human donor with multiple sclerosis. CDR3 nucleotides: TGTGCCAGCAGCTTCCGGGTCGAGAAAGGGGACACTGAAGCTTTCTTT. Residues: CASSFRVEKGDTEAFF.